This TCR beta chain was documented in a study of PD-L1 blockade in urothelial cancer. Study summary: Median T cell yield from blood was about 130,000. Notes on the study in general: Blood clones associated with the tumor expanded more at 3 weeks in durable-benefit patients.

The V segment lost 5 bases and the J segment 8 bases; nucleotides outside the gene matches: 11. This CDR3 contains 14 residues. Germline CDR1 reads MNHEY; CDR2 reads SVGAGI. Here immunoSEQ multiplex PCR was the method, and the copy in TCRdb shows in-frame clones only, minus some. The data show about 130,000 clones, about 82% seen once. As concerns this clone: Its cognate antigen is unknown.

Time point reported: peripheral blood 6 weeks after treatment start. This TCR was sampled from a man aged 50-60 years with urothelial cancer. The chain employs TRBV6-5 and TRBJ1-1; 7 bases match TRBD1. The material was PBMCs, obtained around atezolizumab (anti-PD-L1) treatment. This chain's CDR3 is CASSRIQGYYEAFF. The DNA for the CDR3 is TGTGCCAGCAGTAGAATACAGGGGTATTACGAAGCTTTCTTT.